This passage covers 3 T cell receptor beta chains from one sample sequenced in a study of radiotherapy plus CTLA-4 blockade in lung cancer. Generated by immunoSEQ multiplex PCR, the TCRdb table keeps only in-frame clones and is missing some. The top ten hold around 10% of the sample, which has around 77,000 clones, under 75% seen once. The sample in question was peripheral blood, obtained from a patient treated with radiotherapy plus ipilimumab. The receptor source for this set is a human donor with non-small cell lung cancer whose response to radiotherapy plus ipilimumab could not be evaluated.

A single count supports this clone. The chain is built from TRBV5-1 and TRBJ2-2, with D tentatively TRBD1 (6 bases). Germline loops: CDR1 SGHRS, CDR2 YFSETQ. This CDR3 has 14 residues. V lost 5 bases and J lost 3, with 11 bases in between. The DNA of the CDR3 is TGCGCCAGCAGAACACCAGGGGACACCGGGGAGCTGTTTTTT. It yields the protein CASRTPGDTGELFF.

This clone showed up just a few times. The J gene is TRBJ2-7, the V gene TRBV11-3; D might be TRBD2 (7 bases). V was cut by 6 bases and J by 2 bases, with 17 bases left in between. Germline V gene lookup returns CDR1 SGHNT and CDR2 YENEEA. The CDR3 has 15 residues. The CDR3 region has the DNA TGTGCCAGCAGTCGGATAGGGGGAGGGGCCTACGAGCAGTACTTC. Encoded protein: CASSRIGGGAYEQYF.

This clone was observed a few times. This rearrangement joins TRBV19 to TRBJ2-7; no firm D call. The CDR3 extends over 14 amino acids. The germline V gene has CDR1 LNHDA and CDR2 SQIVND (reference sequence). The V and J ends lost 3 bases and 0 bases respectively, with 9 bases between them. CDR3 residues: CASSIVKSSYEQYF. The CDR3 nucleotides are TGTGCCAGTAGTATTGTCAAGAGCTCCTACGAGCAGTACTTC. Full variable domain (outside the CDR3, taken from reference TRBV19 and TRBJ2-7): DGGITQSPKYLFRKEGQNVTLSCEQNLNHDAMYWYRQDPGQGLRLIYYSQIVNDFQKGDIAEGYSVSREKKESFPLTVTSAQKNPTAFYLCASSIVKSSYEQYFGPGTRLTVT.